The clone carrying this T cell receptor beta chain was counted many times. This record belongs to a study of CD8+CD57+ T cells in acquired aplastic anemia. For the study at large: The study obtained an average of approximately 3 ug of DNA from sorted CD4+ and CD8+ cells.

According to the study, genomic DNA was the template for TCR beta VDJ and CDR3 profiling. TCRdb passed the reads through MiXCR, listing each CDR3 protein once. The sample records 150,000 to 200,000 distinct CDR3 sequences, around three fifths being singletons. Germline V CDR1 and CDR2: LNHDA, SQIVND (reference sequence). CDR3 length: 15 amino acids. The V and J ends lost 3 bases and 2 bases, in that order; junction bases with no gene match: 6. The V and J genes are TRBV19 and TRBJ2-7; 8 positions agree with TRBD2. The TCR comes from a human donor with severe aplastic anemia or a healthy control (not recorded which). Sample: sorted CD4+, CD8+, or CD8+CD57+ T cells (not recorded which) from PBMCs. Written as DNA, the CDR3 is TGTGCCAGTAGTATCTCGGGGGGGCCTACCTACGAGCAGTACTTC. This codes for CASSISGGPTYEQYF. Full variable domain (rest looked up from reference TRBV19 and TRBJ2-7): DGGITQSPKYLFRKEGQNVTLSCEQNLNHDAMYWYRQDPGQGLRLIYYSQIVNDFQKGDIAEGYSVSREKKESFPLTVTSAQKNPTAFYLCASSISGGPTYEQYFGPGTRLTVT.